What follows describes a single TCR beta chain. Its specific antigen is unknown. No much larger clone exists at a distance of one base, and base qualities are not known. Trimming removed 4 bases from V and 3 bases from J, leaving 10 bases between the germline ends. The CDR1 and CDR2 encoded by the germline V gene are SNHLY and FYNNEI. The CDR3 contains 13 residues, cysteine and phenylalanine counted. Only CDR3 DNA remains: 39 bases, in frame from the first base. This entry belongs to a study of cytomegalovirus exposure and HLA in healthy donors (dated by TCRdb to about 2017). Context from the whole study: An earlier analysis of roughly 610 of the donors reported about 280 Gb of sequence data and 95 million to 120 million unique TCR beta sequences obtained from about 180 million T cells. A handful of DR-DQ haplotypes were handled as single units for association and clustering because linkage in the cohort was strong. In a later genetic analysis, genome-wide SNP genotypes for about 55% of the roughly 670 donors were used, and that subset was treated as a discovery cohort. The later analysis used no new phenotypic data to find candidate immune exposures, relying instead on TCR beta sequences and their occurrence across donors. Among roughly 400 genotyped donors of the cohort, an average of roughly 230,000 unique TCR beta nucleotide sequences was sequenced per donor, of which 15% to 20% were non-productive. Approximately 310 gigabases of sequencing data and 70 million to 100 million unique TCR sequences made up an early release that covered over 550 HLA-typed donors. All discovery cohort repertoires had been generated using a single sequencing platform. A later analysis re-analyzed previously published TCR beta repertoires from 666 donors and added high-resolution HLA genotyping to study TCR occurrence patterns. Typing coverage varied by locus: about 629-640 donors for A, B, C, DRB1 and DQB1; approximately 520 for DQA1; some 610 for DPA1; 400 to 480 for DPB1. The study profiled the T cell repertoires of approximately 700 subjects by immunosequencing and related them to cytomegalovirus serostatus. Both class I and class II loci were covered by HLA typing, at four-digit resolution. High-throughput TCR immunosequencing, statistical association of individual TCRs with disease status, and machine learning were combined to predict cytomegalovirus infection status. An earlier analysis of several hundred of the donors applied high-throughput TCR beta sequencing to assess whether each TCR beta V gene segment acted as functional or pseudogenic. Alongside the repertoire data, information on donor age, sex, ethnicity and CMV serostatus was compiled. The study aimed to test whether cataloging public T cell receptors could reveal signatures of past pathogen exposure. Along with the roughly 670-subject first cohort, a separate validation cohort of over a hundred different subjects was used. Among the roughly 400 genotyped donors, approximately 76% belonged to the genetic ancestry cluster associated with self-reported Caucasian donors. Study-level results and caveats: The earlier analysis of nearly 600 of the donors excluded 15 to 20 rarely observed V segments, including chromosome 9 orphons, because counts were too low. A later genetic analysis associated a missense DCLRE1C variant with V-gene and J-gene trimming of TCR beta chains, and an independent cohort replicated the association. Across donors, most TCR sequences were observed very rarely, whereas some public TCRs were present in many individuals. The presence/absence analyses assumed that sequencing depth was roughly uniform across donors, and that assumption may not be true. A further reported finding was that TCR beta sequences accurately predicted the HLA-A and HLA-B alleles for most subjects in the first cohort. A group of highly shared sequence variants was considered likely to be a technical artifact of the sequencing pipeline. When HLA alleles, especially DR and DQ, strongly co-occurred, attributing TCR associations to individual alleles was difficult. According to the authors, the approach could potentially be generalized to other disease states and immunological phenotypes. Correlated functional status among segregating V segments might be attributable to linkage disequilibrium, but an unknown experimental factor could not be ruled out. HLA typing was unavailable for some donors at each locus, so association tests used only the typed subset. In vitro tests confirmed that a few of the cytomegalovirus-associated TCR beta chains recognize cytomegalovirus antigens. The cohort was sequenced for TCR beta chains only, and without alpha or paired-chain data the features that could be detected were limited. A later analysis reported that several top co-occurrence clusters appeared linked to parvovirus B19, influenza, CMV and Epstein-Barr virus. According to a later genetic analysis, donors in an Asian-associated ancestry cluster had fewer N-insertions in productive TCRs than the approximately 610-donor mean. A later analysis found that TCR association rates varied across HLA loci, with DRB1 alleles showing the most associated TCRs and HLA-C alleles the fewest. Compared with equally common non-associated chains, HLA-associated TCR beta chains in a later analysis were more clonally expanded and had lower generation probabilities. In both the original and validation cohorts, the classifier was reported to diagnose cytomegalovirus status with high specificity and sensitivity. According to a later analysis, most CMV-associated TCR beta chains appeared to be HLA-restricted, and the HLA associations seemed to be driven largely by CMV exposure. The study listed 164 TCR beta chains as associated with cytomegalovirus. Because the 87-base-pair reads could not distinguish some IMGT-functional V segments, including TRBV6-2 and TRBV6-3, those segments were excluded. Immune exposure information for the cohort was limited to CMV serostatus. Specific HLA alleles were associated with roughly 17,000 TCR beta sequences at a false discovery rate of 0.05 in a later analysis. In an earlier analysis of around 500 of the donors, most TCR beta V segments appeared in productive rearrangements about 87% or about 30% of the time, broadly matching IMGT annotations.

In total, 666 healthy bone marrow donors made up the cohort. All cohort members were sampled while nominally healthy, although unrecorded immune exposures were likely present. The donor was CMV seronegative and belonged to the group of several hundred seronegative cohort members. Each donor provided a peripheral blood sample, and peripheral blood mononuclear cells were used for TCR beta sequencing. Genomic DNA extraction from the blood cell samples was performed with the Qiagen DNeasy Blood Extraction Kit. The method was the immunoSEQ multiplex PCR assay. A mixture of 60 forward primers for TCR Vbeta segments and 13 reverse primers for TCR Jbeta segments was used in the multiplex PCR. The CDR3 region of rearranged TCR beta genes was amplified from genomic DNA by a multiplex PCR assay. Amplified TCR beta libraries were sequenced as 87-base-pair reads on the Illumina HiSeq System. The paper's processing steps were these. In a later analysis, tens of millions of unique TCR beta chains were counted across the approximately 670 repertoires, and roughly 11 million of these chains were shared by at least two donors. Raw reads were error-corrected and collapsed into unique sequences by a nearest-neighbor algorithm in which closely related sequences were merged to remove PCR and sequencing errors. To assign V, D and J gene segments, CDR3 sequences were aligned to IMGT reference sequences. For a sequence to be retained, at least a six-nucleotide match to both a V gene segment and a J gene segment was required. Rearrangements were called productive when the CDR3 lacked stop codons and stayed in frame with V and J; all others were non-productive. CDR3 was defined by IMGT convention, running from the second conserved V-encoded cysteine to the conserved J-encoded phenylalanine. The earlier analysis of fewer than 750 of the donors excluded sequences that lacked an unambiguous match to a single V gene segment. In an earlier analysis of a few hundred of the donors, V segments were called functional above 56.7% productive rearrangements and were called segregating when the between-donor standard deviation exceeded 5%. A statistical classification framework was developed to diagnose cytomegalovirus status using the catalog of TCR beta chain sequences. In a later analysis, V and J genes were assigned by comparing TCR nucleotide sequences against IMGT/GENE-DB human TR gene sequences. The TCRdist pipeline was used in a later analysis to assign CDR3 sequences and most-parsimonious VDJ recombination scenarios. In a later analysis, each TCR beta chain was defined by its CDR3 amino acid sequence together with its V-gene family, and reads lacking a unique V-gene family were excluded. In a later analysis, nearly 600 highly shared, low-generation-probability nucleotide sequences were removed to address suspected cross-contamination and a sequencing artifact. In a later analysis, a clonal expansion index for each public chain was calculated from normalized within-repertoire ranks of inferred template counts. In a later analysis, generation probabilities were computed with a VDJ recombination model fitted to out-of-frame rearrangements, and the resulting probabilities were checked against IGoR. A later analysis scored TCR-TCR, TCR-HLA and TCR-CMV co-occurrence with hypergeometric tests, applying a repertoire-size bias correction to TCR pairs. False discovery rates were estimated in a later analysis by permuting HLA or CMV assignments 20 times. In a later analysis, co-occurring TCRs were grouped using DBSCAN, with TCRdist sequence similarity added in when clustering inside HLA-allele-positive subsets. Repertoires with fewer than 30,000 or more than 120,000 public chains, plus five repertoires with anomalous nucleotide sharing, were excluded from co-occurrence clustering. As stored in TCRdb, this immuneACCESS dataset retains in-frame rearrangements with V and J assigned. A fraction of the clones does not appear; measured against another copy, unresolved V genes explain less than half of the discrepancy, and the remainder lacks a known reason. V and J calls and clone size are those listed in that table; D and trimming were worked out from the DNA. Recorded for this sample are around 130,000 clones; roughly 87% of them occurred a single time. The ten top clones hold around 1.5% of the sample.

Sequenced sample: PBMCs. Recombination linked TRBV2 to TRBJ2-7; TRBD1 could be the D gene, as 6 bases match. This receptor was identified in a woman aged 18-29 years in good health and CMV-seronegative. The encoded CDR3 is CASSVDRFYEQYF. Read as DNA, the sequence is TGTGCCAGCAGTGTGGACAGATTCTACGAGCAGTACTTC.